This T cell receptor (beta chain) was sequenced for a study of cytotoxic CD8 clonotypes in ibrutinib-treated CLL. This CDR3 comprises 13 residues. CDR1 is LNHDA, CDR2 SQIVND, per germline (reference sequence). V lost 6 bases, J lost 4 bases, and 12 bases lay in between. Produced via immunoSEQ multiplex PCR; TCRdb's table is partial and in-frame only. The data hold tens of thousands of clones, with approximately 51% observed a single time. This chain links TRBV19 with TRBJ1-2; no clear D. The sample consisted of PBMCs, taken after 12 months of ibrutinib treatment. This clonotype was sampled from a human donor with chronic lymphocytic leukemia. DNA of the CDR3: TGTGCCAGTAGGGAAGGCCGTTCCTATGGCTACACCTTC. Its protein is CASREGRSYGYTF.